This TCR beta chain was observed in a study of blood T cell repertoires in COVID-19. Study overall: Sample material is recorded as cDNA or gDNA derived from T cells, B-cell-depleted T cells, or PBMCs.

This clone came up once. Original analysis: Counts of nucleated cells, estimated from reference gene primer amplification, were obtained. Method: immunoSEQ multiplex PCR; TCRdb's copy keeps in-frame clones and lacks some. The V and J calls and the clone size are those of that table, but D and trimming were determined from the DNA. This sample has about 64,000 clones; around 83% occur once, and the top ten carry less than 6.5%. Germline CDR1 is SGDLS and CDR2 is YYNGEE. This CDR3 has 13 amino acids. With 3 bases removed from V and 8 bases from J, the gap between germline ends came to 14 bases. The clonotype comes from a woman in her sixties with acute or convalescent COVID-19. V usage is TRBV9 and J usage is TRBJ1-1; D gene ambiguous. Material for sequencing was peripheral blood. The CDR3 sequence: CASSAGGWAEAFF. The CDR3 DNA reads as TGTGCCAGCAGCGCCGGTGGGTGGGCCGAAGCTTTCTTT.